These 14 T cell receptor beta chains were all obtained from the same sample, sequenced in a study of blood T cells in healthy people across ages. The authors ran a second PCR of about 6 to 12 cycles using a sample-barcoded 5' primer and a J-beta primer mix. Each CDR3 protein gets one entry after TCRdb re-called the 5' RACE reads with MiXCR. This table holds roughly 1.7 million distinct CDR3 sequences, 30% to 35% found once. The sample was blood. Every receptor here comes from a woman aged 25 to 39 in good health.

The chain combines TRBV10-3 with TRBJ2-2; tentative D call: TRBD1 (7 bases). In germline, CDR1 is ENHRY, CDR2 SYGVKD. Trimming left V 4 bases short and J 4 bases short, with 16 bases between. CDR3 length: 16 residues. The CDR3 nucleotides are TGTGCCATCAGTGGGGGGGACAGTTCCCTCACCGGGGAGCTGTTTTTT. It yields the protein CAISGGDSSLTGELFF.

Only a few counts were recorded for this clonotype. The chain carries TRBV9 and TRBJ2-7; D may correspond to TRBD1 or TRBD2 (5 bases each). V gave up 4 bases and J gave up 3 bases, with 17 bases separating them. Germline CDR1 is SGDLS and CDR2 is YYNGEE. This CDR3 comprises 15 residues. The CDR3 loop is CASSRGPTGFYEQYF. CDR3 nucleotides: TGTGCCAGCAGCCGGGGCCCTACGGGATTCTACGAGCAGTACTTC.

Here the CDR3 reads CSARDRDSSPYEQYF. As DNA, the CDR3 is TGCAGTGCTAGAGACCGTGACTCGAGCCCCTACGAGCAGTACTTC. The genes are TRBV20-1 and TRBJ2-7; D not certain. Trimming stripped 0 bases from V and 2 bases from J, with 14 bases between. Germline assignment: CDR1 DFQATT and CDR2 SNEGSKA (reference sequence). This CDR3 contains 15 residues.

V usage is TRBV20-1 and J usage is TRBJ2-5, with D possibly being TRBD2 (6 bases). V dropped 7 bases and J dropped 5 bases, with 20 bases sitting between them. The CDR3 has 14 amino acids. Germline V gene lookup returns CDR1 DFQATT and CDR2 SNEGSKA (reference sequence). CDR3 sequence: CSVALAGLGETQYF. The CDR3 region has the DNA TGCAGTGTAGCGCTGGCGGGGCTAGGGGAGACCCAGTACTTC.

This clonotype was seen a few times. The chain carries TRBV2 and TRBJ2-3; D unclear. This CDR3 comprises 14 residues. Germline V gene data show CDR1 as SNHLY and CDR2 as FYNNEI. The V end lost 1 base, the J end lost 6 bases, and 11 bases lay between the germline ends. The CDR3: CASSEVGIGDTQYF. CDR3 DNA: TGTGCCAGCAGTGAAGTGGGCATCGGGGATACGCAGTATTTT.

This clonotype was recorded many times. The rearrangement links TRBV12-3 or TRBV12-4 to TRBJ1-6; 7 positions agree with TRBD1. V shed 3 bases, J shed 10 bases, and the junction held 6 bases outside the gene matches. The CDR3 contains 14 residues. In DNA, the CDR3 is TGTGCCAGCAGTTTCGGGGTAGGGGGCTCACCCCTCCACTTT. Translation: CASSFGVGGSPLHF.

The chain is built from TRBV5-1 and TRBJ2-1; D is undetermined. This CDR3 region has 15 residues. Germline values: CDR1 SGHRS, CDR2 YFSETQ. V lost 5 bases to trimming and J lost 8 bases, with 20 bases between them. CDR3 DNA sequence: TGCGCCAGCAGTATCCGGGCCCGCCCCACCCATGAGCAGTTCTTC. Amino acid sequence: CASSIRARPTHEQFF.

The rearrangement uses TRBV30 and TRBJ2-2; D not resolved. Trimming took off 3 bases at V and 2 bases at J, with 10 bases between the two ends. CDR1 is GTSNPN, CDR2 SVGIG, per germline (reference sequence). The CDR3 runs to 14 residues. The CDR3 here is CAWRIRANTGELFF. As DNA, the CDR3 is TGTGCCTGGAGAATCCGGGCCAACACCGGGGAGCTGTTTTTT.

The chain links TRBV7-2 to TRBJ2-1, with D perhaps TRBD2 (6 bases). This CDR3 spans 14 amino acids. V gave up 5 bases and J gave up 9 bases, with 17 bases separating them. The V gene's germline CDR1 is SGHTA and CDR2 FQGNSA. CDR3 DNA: TGTGCCAGCAGCCGGCGGAGACTAGAAAGTGAGCAGTTCTTC. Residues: CASSRRRLESEQFF.

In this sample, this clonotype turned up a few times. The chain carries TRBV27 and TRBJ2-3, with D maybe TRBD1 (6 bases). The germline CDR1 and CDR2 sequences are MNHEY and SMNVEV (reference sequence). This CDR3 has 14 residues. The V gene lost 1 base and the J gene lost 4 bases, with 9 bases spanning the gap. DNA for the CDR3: TGTGCCAGCAGTTTATTCGACAGGCCAGATACGCAGTATTTT. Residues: CASSLFDRPDTQYF.

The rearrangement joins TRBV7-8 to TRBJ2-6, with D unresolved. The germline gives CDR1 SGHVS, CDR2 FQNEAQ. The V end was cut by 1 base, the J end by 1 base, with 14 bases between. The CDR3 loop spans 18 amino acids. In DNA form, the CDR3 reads TGTGCCAGCAGCTTAGTCTGGGCCACGGTGTCTGGGGCCAACGTCCTGACTTTC. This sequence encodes CASSLVWATVSGANVLTF.

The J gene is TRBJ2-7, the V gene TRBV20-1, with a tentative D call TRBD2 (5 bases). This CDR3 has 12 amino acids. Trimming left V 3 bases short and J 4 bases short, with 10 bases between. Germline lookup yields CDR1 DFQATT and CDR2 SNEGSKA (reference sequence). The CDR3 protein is CSASLGGYEQYF. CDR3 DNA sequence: TGCAGTGCTAGCTTAGGCGGGTACGAGCAGTACTTC.

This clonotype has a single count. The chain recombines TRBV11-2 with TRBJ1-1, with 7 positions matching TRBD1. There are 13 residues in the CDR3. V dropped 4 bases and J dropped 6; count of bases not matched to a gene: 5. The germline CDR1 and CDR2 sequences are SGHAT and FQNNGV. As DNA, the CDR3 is TGTGCCAGCAGCTCACCGACAGGGTCTGAAGCTTTCTTT. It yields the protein CASSSPTGSEAFF.

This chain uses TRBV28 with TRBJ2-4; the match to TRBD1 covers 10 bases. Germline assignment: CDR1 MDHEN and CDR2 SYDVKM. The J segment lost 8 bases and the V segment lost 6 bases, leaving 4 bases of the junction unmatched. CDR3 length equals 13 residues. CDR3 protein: CASSPGQGYIQYF. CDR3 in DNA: TGTGCCAGCAGCCCGGGACAGGGGTACATTCAGTACTTC.